This T cell receptor beta chain was sequenced during a study of blood T cell repertoires in COVID-19. Study-level background: PBMCs, B-cell-depleted T cells, or T cells provided the cDNA or gDNA that made up the material.

Assignment of participants to cohorts was predicated upon participant-reported clinical history. Libraries were prepared by immunoSEQ multiplex PCR; TCRdb keeps only in-frame clonotypes and omits some of them. The sample holds fewer than 400,000 clones, about 92% seen once. The CDR3 totals 14 residues. V dropped 3 bases and J dropped 4 bases, with 13 bases sitting between them. Germline V gives CDR1 LNHDA, CDR2 SQIVND (reference sequence). The clonotype originates from a woman between 25 and 40 years old who had recovered from COVID-19. The rearrangement links TRBV19 to TRBJ2-7; a possible D gene is TRBD1 (6 bases). Sequencing was carried out using PBMCs or T cells enriched from blood (not recorded which). This CDR3 is CASSIAAGAYEQYF. The CDR3 DNA is TGTGCCAGTAGTATCGCGGCAGGGGCGTACGAGCAGTACTTC.